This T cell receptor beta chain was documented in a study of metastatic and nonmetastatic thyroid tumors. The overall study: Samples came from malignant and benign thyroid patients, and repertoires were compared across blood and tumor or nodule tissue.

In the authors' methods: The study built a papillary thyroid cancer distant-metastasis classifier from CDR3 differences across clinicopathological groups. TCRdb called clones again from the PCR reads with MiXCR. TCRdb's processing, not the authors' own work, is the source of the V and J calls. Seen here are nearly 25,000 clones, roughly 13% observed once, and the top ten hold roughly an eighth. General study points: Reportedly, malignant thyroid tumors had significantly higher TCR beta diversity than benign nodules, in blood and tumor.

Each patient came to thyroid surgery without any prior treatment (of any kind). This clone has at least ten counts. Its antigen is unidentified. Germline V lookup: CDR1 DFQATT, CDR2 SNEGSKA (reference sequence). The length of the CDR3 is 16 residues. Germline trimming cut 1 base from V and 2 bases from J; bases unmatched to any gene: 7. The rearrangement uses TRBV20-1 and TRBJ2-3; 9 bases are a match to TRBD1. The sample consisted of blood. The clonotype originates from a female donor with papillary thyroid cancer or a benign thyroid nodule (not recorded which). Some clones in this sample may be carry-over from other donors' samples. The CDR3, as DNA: TGCAGTGCTAGAGGACCGGGACAGGGTCACACAGATACGCAGTATTTT. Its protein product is CSARGPGQGHTDTQYF.